One and the same sample provided the 21 T cell receptor beta chains below, sequenced in a study of tumor and adjacent non-tumor tissue in lung cancer. This sample's RNA came from whole unsorted tissue. The normal lung tissue was taken more than 3 cm from the tumor edge. The library came from three nested PCR rounds adapted from ARM-PCR protocols. Via MiXCR, TCRdb re-called the multiplex PCR reads, giving one row per CDR3 protein. The sample records some 100,000 distinct CDR3 sequences, roughly 60% being singletons. The specimen sequenced was distant non-tumor lung tissue. The receptor source for this set is a man aged 25-40 years with non-small cell lung cancer.

Worth noting for this clonotype: A much larger clone lies a single base off, so this may be a read error. The chain has TRBV6-2 or TRBV6-3 and TRBJ1-1; 9 bases map to TRBD1. This CDR3 comprises 14 residues. Germline V gene data show CDR1 as MNHEY and CDR2 as SVGEGT. The CDR3 reads CGSSQTQGATEAFF. The CDR3 DNA reads as TGTGGCAGCAGTCAGACACAGGGGGCCACTGAAGCTTTCTTT.

This chain joins TRBV12-3 or TRBV12-4 and TRBJ1-1; 9 bases agree with TRBD1. V gave up 4 bases and J gave up 4 bases; unmatched junction bases: 13. This CDR3 comprises 17 residues. CDR3 residues: CASSSDRGTGKITEAFF. The DNA for the CDR3 is TGTGCCAGCAGTTCTGACCGAGGGACAGGGAAAATCACTGAAGCTTTCTTT.

On this clonotype itself: A junction end diverges from the germline sequence, so it may reflect a read error. V and J are TRBV11-2 and TRBJ1-1, with unresolved D. Germline assignment: CDR1 SGHAT and CDR2 FQNNGV. CDR3 length: 14 residues. The CDR3 here is CACSSFLGPTEVFF. The CDR3 nucleotides read TGTGCCTGCAGCTCCTTCCTAGGGCCCACTGAAGTTTTCTTT. Looking up the rest from reference TRBV11-2 and TRBJ1-1 gives the full variable domain: EAGVAQSPRYKIIEKRQSVAFWCNPISGHATLYWYQQILGQGPKLLIQFQNNGVVDDSQLPKDRFSAERLKGVDSTLKIQPAKLEDSAVYLCACSSFLGPTEVFFGQGTRLTVV.

As to this clonotype: The CDR3 carries no conserved terminal phenylalanine or tryptophan, so it likely arises from a read error. The limits of the CDR3 on the DNA are not certain, so only TCRdb's listed CDR3 is given. The CDR3 here is CSGTGITGELLI. The chain employs TRBV20-1 and TRBJ2-2; the table gives TRBD1 as D, unverified against the DNA. Germline V lookup: CDR1 DFQATT, CDR2 SNEGSKA (reference sequence). The CDR3 spans 12 residues, counting both ends.

Concerning this clonotype: At one boundary the junction diverges from the germline segment, which might be a read error. This sequence joins TRBV20-1 and TRBJ2-3; TRBD2 aligns across 12 bases. The CDR3 has 16 amino acids. The V gene's germline CDR1 is DFQATT and CDR2 SNEGSKA (reference sequence). As DNA, the CDR3 is TGCAGTGTTAGAGATTCGACTAGCGGGGGAGATGATACGCAGTATTTT. Residues: CSVRDSTSGGDDTQYF.

Notes on this clonotype: The junction does not match germline at one end; this may be a read error. The chain recombines TRBV11-2 with TRBJ2-7; 9 bases match TRBD1. The germline V gene has CDR1 SGHAT and CDR2 FQNNGV. The CDR3 runs 15 residues. The CDR3 is CASSFSTGGWYEQYF. As DNA, the CDR3 is TGTGCCAGCAGCTTTTCGACAGGGGGTTGGTACGAGCAGTATTTC.

V usage is TRBV6-5 and J usage is TRBJ2-1; 7 bases agree with TRBD2. The CDR3 is 14 residues long. From germline, CDR1 is MNHEY and CDR2 SVGAGI. The CDR3 coding sequence is TGTGTCAACAGTTACGGCCCGGGAGGCGATGAGCAGTTCTTC. This codes for CVNSYGPGGDEQFF.

Notes on this clonotype: An end of the junction does not agree with germline; a read error may underlie this. The V and J genes are TRBV14 and TRBJ2-3, with D possibly being TRBD2 (5 bases). Germline CDR1 reads SGHDN; CDR2 reads FVKESK. This CDR3 comprises 17 residues. CDR3 sequence: CASSQDPIASPRGTQYF. The CDR3 DNA is TGTGCCAGCAGCCAAGATCCCATAGCGTCCCCCCGAGGTACGCAATATTTT.

On this clonotype: At one of its ends the junction is not consistent with the germline gene, which may arise from a read error. The chain links TRBV20-1 to TRBJ1-2; no definite D call. The CDR3 contains 17 residues. Germline CDR1 reads DFQATT; CDR2 reads SNEGSKA (reference sequence). The CDR3 spells CSARDSTYKWPGVGYTF. Here the CDR3 DNA reads TGCAGTGCTAGGGATTCGACCTATAAGTGGCCGGGAGTCGGCTATACCTTC.

This clonotype has a handful of counts. Written as DNA, the CDR3 is TGTGCCAGCAGCTACAATAAGAGACTAGCGGGAGTTAAAGATACGCAGTATTTT. This gives the protein CASSYNKRLAGVKDTQYF. The chain has TRBV7-9 and TRBJ2-3; 12 bases match TRBD2. J lost 5 bases, V lost 4 bases, and 13 bases had no gene match. CDR1 is SEHNR and CDR2 is FQNEAQ in the germline V gene (reference sequence). This CDR3 region has 18 residues.

The rearrangement uses TRBV6-2 or TRBV6-3 and TRBJ2-7; D is possibly TRBD1 (5 bases). The germline gives CDR1 MNHEY, CDR2 SVGEGT. The V end was cut by 2 bases, the J end by 4 bases, with 21 bases between. This CDR3 region has 17 residues. CDR3 loop: CASSYPLTGWRSYEQYF. For the CDR3, the DNA is TGTGCCAGCAGTTACCCCCTCACAGGCTGGAGATCATACGAGCAGTACTTC.

The rearrangement links TRBV20-1 to TRBJ2-1, with TRBD2 matching over 9 bases. Germline CDR1 DFQATT, CDR2 SNEGSKA (reference sequence). The CDR3 is 13 amino acids. Unmatched junction bases numbered 9, after V lost 8 bases and J lost 7 bases. The DNA of the CDR3 is TGCAGTACTCCCGTGACTAGCGGAAATGAGCAGTTCTTC. Translated, it gives CSTPVTSGNEQFF.

V and J are TRBV11-2 and TRBJ1-2, with D tentatively TRBD1 (6 bases). The CDR3 is made up of 17 amino acids. The V end lost 5 bases, the J end lost 4 bases, and 23 bases lay between the germline ends. Germline values: CDR1 SGHAT, CDR2 FQNNGV. CDR3 DNA: TGTGCCAGCAGCCCAGGTCGGGGGGCGCAAAGACTCTATGGCTACACCTTC. It codes for CASSPGRGAQRLYGYTF.

Details on this clonotype: One junction end disagrees with the germline gene, perhaps due to a read error. The rearrangement joins TRBV29-1 to TRBJ2-2; D tentatively reads TRBD1 or TRBD2 (5 bases each). Germline CDR1 and CDR2: SQVTM and ANQGSEA. The CDR3 is 14 amino acids. CDR3 nucleotides: TGCAGCGCACCGTGGGGCGCGAACACCGGGGAGCTCTTTTTT. Translation: CSAPWGANTGELFF.

As to this clonotype: One end of the junction fails to match germline, which may point to a read error. The chain recombines TRBV6-6 with TRBJ2-5, with D tentatively TRBD2 (6 bases). Germline V CDR1 and CDR2: MNHNY, SVGAGI (reference sequence). The CDR3 loop spans 15 amino acids. The CDR3 spells CASGYLTGGRETQYF. For the CDR3, the DNA is TGTGCCAGCGGTTACTTAACCGGGGGAAGGGAGACACAGTACTTC.

In regard to this clonotype: This may stem from a read error, because a much larger clone lies one nucleotide away. The V gene is TRBV20-1, the J gene TRBJ2-3, with TRBD2 identical over 9 bases. The germline V gene has CDR1 DFQATT and CDR2 SNEGSKA (reference sequence). The CDR3 totals 13 residues. CDR3 in amino acids: CSAPTSGTDTQCF. The CDR3 bases are TGCAGTGCTCCGACTAGCGGCACAGATACGCAGTGTTTT.

This clonotype was seen at least ten times. The V and J genes are TRBV20-1 and TRBJ2-7; TRBD2 agrees at 15 bases. The CDR3 has 15 residues. Germline lookup yields CDR1 DFQATT and CDR2 SNEGSKA (reference sequence). Trimming at V came to 6 bases and at J to 3 bases, leaving 6 bases not matched to a gene. CDR3 in amino acids: CSAKGTSGRFYEQYF. The CDR3 region has the DNA TGCAGTGCGAAGGGGACTAGCGGGAGGTTCTACGAGCAGTACTTC.

Many counts were recorded for this clonotype. This chain connects TRBV4-1 to TRBJ2-4; possible D gene TRBD2, 6 bases. The CDR3 extends over 19 amino acids. The ends were cut back, 4 bases at V and 0 bases at J, with 22 bases in the middle. In germline, CDR1 is MGHRA, CDR2 YSYEKL. In nucleotides, the CDR3 is TGCGCCAGCAGCCCCCTACCCCAGCAGGACTATGCAGCCAAAAACATTCAGTACTTC. As protein: CASSPLPQQDYAAKNIQYF.

To note about this clonotype: Just one base apart from a much larger clone, this may be a read error. The chain recombines TRBV5-6 with TRBJ2-7; D possibly uses TRBD1 or TRBD2 (5 bases each). The CDR3 totals 15 residues. Per germline, CDR1 SGHDT and CDR2 YYEEEE. The CDR3 region has the DNA TGTGTCAGCAGCTACCGGGACCGACGCTCCTACGAGCAGTACTTC. It specifies CVSSYRDRRSYEQYF.

For this clonotype: A read error may account for a junction end that differs from germline. The gene calls are TRBV20-1 and TRBJ2-1; D unclear. This CDR3 is built from 15 residues. Germline CDR1 reads DFQATT; CDR2 reads SNEGSKA (reference sequence). The CDR3 protein is CSFTTDVSSYNDQFF. In DNA, the CDR3 is TGCAGTTTTACTACGGACGTTAGCTCCTACAATGATCAGTTCTTC.

This clonotype was seen once. The chain couples TRBV29-1 to TRBJ2-7, with TRBD1 matching 9 bases. Trimming removed 2 bases from V and 13 bases from J; junction bases left unmatched: 12. The CDR3 length is 13 residues. CDR1 and CDR2 from the germline V gene are SQVTM and ANQGSEA. In DNA, the CDR3 is TGCAGCGTTGAAAGCCGGACAGGGGTCGAACACTACTTC. Its translation: CSVESRTGVEHYF.